A selection of T cell receptor beta chains follows, all from one sample in a study of Graves' ophthalmopathy and Graves' hyperthyroidism. A single record per CDR3 protein comes from TCRdb applying MiXCR to the multiplex PCR reads. The sample gives about 240,000 distinct CDR3 sequences, 45% to 55% of which show up once; less than 50% is in the top ten. Material: peripheral blood. The receptors originated from an adult man with Graves' ophthalmopathy. Both conserved end residues are part of each CDR3. The D gene is left open where the match is weak. Clone size is not always given. Where it is, it says once, few, many or a class for expanded clones.

cdr3_nt: TGTGCCACCTCAACGGGGGAGACCCAGTACTTC; cdr3_aa: CATSTGETQYF; v_call: TRBV19; j_call: TRBJ2-5; clone_size: NA; d_call: NA
cdr3_nt: TGCAGCGTTGAAGGAGGGGTTAAGACCGGGGAGCTGTTTTTT; cdr3_aa: CSVEGGVKTGELFF; v_call: TRBV29-1; j_call: TRBJ2-2; clone_size: NA; d_call: NA
cdr3_nt: TGTGCCAGCAGTTTCCTGGGGGTGGGCACTGAAGCTTTCTTT; cdr3_aa: CASSFLGVGTEAFF; v_call: TRBV12-3/TRBV12-4; j_call: TRBJ1-1; clone_size: NA; d_call: NA
cdr3_nt: TGTGCCAGCATTCTCGGGGCAGATCAAGAGACCCAGTACTTC; cdr3_aa: CASILGADQETQYF; v_call: TRBV7-2; j_call: TRBJ2-5; clone_size: NA; d_call: NA
cdr3_nt: TGTGCCAGTAGCGCCGGGACAGGGTCCAACGAGCAGTACTTC; cdr3_aa: CASSAGTGSNEQYF; v_call: TRBV19; j_call: TRBJ2-7; clone_size: few; d_call: TRBD1
cdr3_nt: TGTGCCAGCAGTTTAAAGGGGATCGAGCAGTACTTC; cdr3_aa: CASSLKGIEQYF; v_call: TRBV12-3/TRBV12-4; j_call: TRBJ2-7; clone_size: few; d_call: NA
cdr3_nt: TGCATCCCTGACCAAGTTCATGGCTACACCTTC; cdr3_aa: CIPDQVHGYTF; v_call: TRBV20-1; j_call: TRBJ1-2; clone_size: many; d_call: NA
cdr3_nt: TGTGCCAGCAGTATTGGACAGGGTGCCTACGAGCAGTACTTC; cdr3_aa: CASSIGQGAYEQYF; v_call: TRBV2; j_call: TRBJ2-7; clone_size: NA; d_call: TRBD1
cdr3_nt: TGTGCCACAGGGCCTTACGAGCAGTACTTC; cdr3_aa: CATGPYEQYF; v_call: TRBV27; j_call: TRBJ2-7; clone_size: few; d_call: NA
cdr3_nt: TGCGCCAGCAGCTTGGGTGGGCAGGGACAAGAGACCCAGTACTTC; cdr3_aa: CASSLGGQGQETQYF; v_call: TRBV5-1; j_call: TRBJ2-5; clone_size: few; d_call: NA
cdr3_nt: TGCAGTGCTAGAGAGGGTAGCGGGGCCTACAATGAAAAACTGTTTTTT; cdr3_aa: CSAREGSGAYNEKLFF; v_call: TRBV20-1; j_call: TRBJ1-4; clone_size: NA; d_call: NA
cdr3_nt: TGTGCCAGCAGAGAGACAGGGAGGGGAACTGAAGCTTTCTTT; cdr3_aa: CASRETGRGTEAFF; v_call: TRBV2; j_call: TRBJ1-1; clone_size: few; d_call: TRBD1
cdr3_nt: TGTGCCAGCAGTTACGGGGTTAGGTTCGAAAAACTGTTTTTT; cdr3_aa: CASSYGVRFEKLFF; v_call: TRBV6-5; j_call: TRBJ1-4; clone_size: NA; d_call: NA
cdr3_nt: TGTGCCAGCAGCCAGGTTCGGGGACGGAACACTGAAGCTTTCTTT; cdr3_aa: CASSQVRGRNTEAFF; v_call: TRBV11-2; j_call: TRBJ1-1; clone_size: few; d_call: NA
cdr3_nt: TGTGCCGTGCTGTGGGAAGGTTCCGGGGAGCTGTTTTTT; cdr3_aa: CAVLWEGSGELFF; v_call: TRBV6-9; j_call: TRBJ2-2; clone_size: NA; d_call: NA
cdr3_nt: TGTGCCAGCAGCCAAGAGCTCTCCCACTCTGGAAACACCATATATTTT; cdr3_aa: CASSQELSHSGNTIYF; v_call: TRBV7-2; j_call: TRBJ1-3; clone_size: NA; d_call: NA
cdr3_nt: TGTGCCATCAGTGCAGCCAGTAACACCGGGGAGCTGTTTTTT; cdr3_aa: CAISAASNTGELFF; v_call: TRBV10-3; j_call: TRBJ2-2; clone_size: few; d_call: NA
cdr3_nt: TGTGCCAGCACCGGACTAGCGGGATCCTACGAGCAGTACTTC; cdr3_aa: CASTGLAGSYEQYF; v_call: TRBV12-5; j_call: TRBJ2-7; clone_size: few; d_call: TRBD2
cdr3_nt: TGTGCCAGCAGCCAAGAGGCATCGGTTTGGGATGGCTACACCTTC; cdr3_aa: CASSQEASVWDGYTF; v_call: TRBV3-1; j_call: TRBJ1-2; clone_size: many; d_call: NA
cdr3_nt: TGTGCCAGCAGGACCGGGACAGGGGGCGCGGTCTATGGCTACACCTTC; cdr3_aa: CASRTGTGGAVYGYTF; v_call: TRBV7-9; j_call: TRBJ1-2; clone_size: NA; d_call: TRBD1
cdr3_nt: TGTGCCAGCAGCATCACAGGGGACTACGAGCAGTACTTC; cdr3_aa: CASSITGDYEQYF; v_call: TRBV5-5; j_call: TRBJ2-7; clone_size: NA; d_call: TRBD1
cdr3_nt: TGTGCCACCAGTGATCCGGGACAGGGGTTTGAGACCCAGTACTTC; cdr3_aa: CATSDPGQGFETQYF; v_call: TRBV24-1; j_call: TRBJ2-5; clone_size: NA; d_call: TRBD1
cdr3_nt: TGTGCCAGCAAGGGACGGTTAAACCAAGAGACCCAGTACTTC; cdr3_aa: CASKGRLNQETQYF; v_call: TRBV3-1; j_call: TRBJ2-5; clone_size: NA; d_call: NA
cdr3_nt: TGTGCCAGCAGCGTAGAACTCTCTGGCACTGAAGCTTTCTTT; cdr3_aa: CASSVELSGTEAFF; v_call: TRBV9; j_call: TRBJ1-1; clone_size: NA; d_call: NA
cdr3_nt: TGTGCCAGTAGTATCTCACACACCAACAATCAGCCCCAGCATTTT; cdr3_aa: CASSISHTNNQPQHF; v_call: TRBV19; j_call: TRBJ1-5; clone_size: many; d_call: NA
cdr3_nt: TGTGCCAGCAGCTTAGTTACAGGGAAGAGCAATCAGCCCCAGCATTTT; cdr3_aa: CASSLVTGKSNQPQHF; v_call: TRBV7-9; j_call: TRBJ1-5; clone_size: few; d_call: NA
cdr3_nt: TGTGCCAGCAGCTCCGGGGGTTCGACGAAGGGAGGAGGCTACACCTTC; cdr3_aa: CASSSGGSTKGGGYTF; v_call: TRBV5-1; j_call: TRBJ1-2; clone_size: NA; d_call: NA
cdr3_nt: TGCGCCACCAGGGGGGCGCGAGGGGAGCAGTACTTC; cdr3_aa: CATRGARGEQYF; v_call: TRBV10-1; j_call: TRBJ2-7; clone_size: NA; d_call: NA
cdr3_nt: TGTGCCAGCAGCGTACGTGAAGGTTCACCCCTCCACTTT; cdr3_aa: CASSVREGSPLHF; v_call: TRBV9; j_call: TRBJ1-6; clone_size: many; d_call: NA
cdr3_nt: TGTGCCAGCAGCCGGGACAGGGGGCCAATATCTTCTGGAAACACCATATATTTT; cdr3_aa: CASSRDRGPISSGNTIYF; v_call: TRBV5-4; j_call: TRBJ1-3; clone_size: NA; d_call: TRBD1
cdr3_nt: TGTGCCAGCAGCACCGAGGACAGGGGGACTGAAGCTTTCTTT; cdr3_aa: CASSTEDRGTEAFF; v_call: TRBV9; j_call: TRBJ1-1; clone_size: once; d_call: TRBD1
cdr3_nt: TGTGCCACCAGTGACCCTGGGACGGTCACTGAAGCTTTCTTT; cdr3_aa: CATSDPGTVTEAFF; v_call: TRBV24-1; j_call: TRBJ1-1; clone_size: NA; d_call: NA
cdr3_nt: TGTGCCAGCAGCCGTCAGAGGGGGGATCCACCCCTCCACTTT; cdr3_aa: CASSRQRGDPPLHF; v_call: TRBV7-2; j_call: TRBJ1-6; clone_size: NA; d_call: NA
cdr3_nt: TGTGCCAGTAGTATATTTGGTAGCAATCAGCCCCAGCATTTT; cdr3_aa: CASSIFGSNQPQHF; v_call: TRBV19; j_call: TRBJ1-5; clone_size: few; d_call: NA
cdr3_nt: TGTGCCAGCAGCTTACAGGGGGGAGATGAAAAACTGTTTTTT; cdr3_aa: CASSLQGGDEKLFF; v_call: TRBV7-9; j_call: TRBJ1-4; clone_size: many; d_call: TRBD1
cdr3_nt: TGCAGCGTTGATGGTAGGGTACTGATGAACACTGAAGCTTTCTTT; cdr3_aa: CSVDGRVLMNTEAFF; v_call: TRBV29-1; j_call: TRBJ1-1; clone_size: few; d_call: NA
cdr3_nt: TGCGCCAGCAGCCAAGAGAACAGGTTTTACGAGCAGTACTTC; cdr3_aa: CASSQENRFYEQYF; v_call: TRBV7-3; j_call: TRBJ2-7; clone_size: NA; d_call: NA
cdr3_nt: TGTGCCAGCAGCACCCTAGAGACCCAGTACTTC; cdr3_aa: CASSTLETQYF; v_call: TRBV28; j_call: TRBJ2-5; clone_size: NA; d_call: NA
cdr3_nt: TGCGCCAGCAGCTTGGGTTACGGGTACGAGCAGTACTTC; cdr3_aa: CASSLGYGYEQYF; v_call: TRBV5-1; j_call: TRBJ2-7; clone_size: NA; d_call: NA
cdr3_nt: TGTGCCAGCCGCCTAGTTAGCGGTAATTCGGGGGCCAACGTCCTGACTTTC; cdr3_aa: CASRLVSGNSGANVLTF; v_call: TRBV7-9; j_call: TRBJ2-6; clone_size: NA; d_call: NA
cdr3_nt: TGTGCCAGCAAAGACAAGTACCTTAATCAGCCCCAGCATTTT; cdr3_aa: CASKDKYLNQPQHF; v_call: TRBV2; j_call: TRBJ1-5; clone_size: few; d_call: NA
cdr3_nt: TGCAGTGCTAGAGATAGTGGCGGGAGGGCCGGCGAGCAGTACTTC; cdr3_aa: CSARDSGGRAGEQYF; v_call: TRBV20-1; j_call: TRBJ2-7; clone_size: NA; d_call: TRBD2
cdr3_nt: TGTGCCAGCAGCTTTAGTATCGAGGGAATTCGTCAGCCCCAGCATTTT; cdr3_aa: CASSFSIEGIRQPQHF; v_call: TRBV5-6; j_call: TRBJ1-5; clone_size: NA; d_call: NA
cdr3_nt: TGCAGTGCTAGAGATAGTCGCGCCGGGGGTCAGCCCCAGCATTTT; cdr3_aa: CSARDSRAGGQPQHF; v_call: TRBV20-1; j_call: TRBJ1-5; clone_size: few; d_call: NA
cdr3_nt: TGCAGTGCTAGAGATCGGGGCGCAGGGGAGACCCAGTACTTC; cdr3_aa: CSARDRGAGETQYF; v_call: TRBV20-1; j_call: TRBJ2-5; clone_size: NA; d_call: NA
cdr3_nt: TGTGCCAGCAGCCCCCGGACTGATAGATCCACTGAAGCTTTCTTT; cdr3_aa: CASSPRTDRSTEAFF; v_call: TRBV7-6; j_call: TRBJ1-1; clone_size: once; d_call: NA
cdr3_nt: TGTGCCAGCAGTTTCCCCCGATTCCGGACTAGCGGGAAATACTACGAGCAGTACTTC; cdr3_aa: CASSFPRFRTSGKYYEQYF; v_call: TRBV28; j_call: TRBJ2-7; clone_size: NA; d_call: TRBD2